This T cell receptor beta chain was documented in a study of T cell clonotyping in hematopoietic cell transplantation. Study observations and caveats: Without cell sorting, CD4 versus CD8 contributions remain unresolved. Graft donor and pretransplant recipient Inverse Simpson Index values predicted broader posttransplant TCR diversity. Recipient TCR diversity dropped after transplant; expanded clonotypes rose from day 30 to 180. At the given depth, recipient repertoires were over 97% de novo clonotypes.

In regard to this clone: Its antigen is unknown.

This CDR3 region has 16 residues. CDR1 and CDR2 (germline): SGHRS, YFSETQ. The J segment lost 1 base and the V segment lost 3 bases, leaving 5 bases of the junction unmatched. Only in-frame clones appear in the TCRdb table, and some are missing; sequencing was by immunoSEQ multiplex PCR. The top ten hold roughly 1.9% of the sample, which has over 35,000 clones, over 75% seen once. Sequenced sample: peripheral blood mononuclear cells. The chain couples TRBV5-1 to TRBJ2-2; TRBD1 aligns across 8 bases. This clonotype originated in a middle-aged woman in good health. Some clones in this sample may be carry-over from other donors' samples. The DNA for the CDR3 is TGCGCCAGCAGCTCTCTGACAGGGGTGAACACCGGGGAGCTGTTTTTT. This codes for CASSSLTGVNTGELFF.